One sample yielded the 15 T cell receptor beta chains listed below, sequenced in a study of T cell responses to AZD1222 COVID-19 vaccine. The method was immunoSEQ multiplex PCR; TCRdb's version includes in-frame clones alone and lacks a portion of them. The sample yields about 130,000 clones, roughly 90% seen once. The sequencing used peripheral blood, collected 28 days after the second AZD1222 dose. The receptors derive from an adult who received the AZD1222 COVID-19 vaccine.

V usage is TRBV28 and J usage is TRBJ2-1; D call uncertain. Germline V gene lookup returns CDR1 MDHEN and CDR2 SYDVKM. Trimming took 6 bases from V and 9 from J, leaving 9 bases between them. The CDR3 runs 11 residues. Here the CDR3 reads CASRGQAEQFF. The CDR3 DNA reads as TGTGCCAGCAGGGGCCAAGCTGAGCAGTTCTTC.

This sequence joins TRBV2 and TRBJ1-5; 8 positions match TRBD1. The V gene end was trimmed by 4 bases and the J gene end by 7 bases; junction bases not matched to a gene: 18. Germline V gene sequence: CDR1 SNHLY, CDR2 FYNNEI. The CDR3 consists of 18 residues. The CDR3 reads CASSAGSGTGSRGQPQHF. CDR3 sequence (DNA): TGTGCCAGCAGTGCGGGTTCCGGGACAGGTTCGAGGGGCCAGCCCCAGCATTTT. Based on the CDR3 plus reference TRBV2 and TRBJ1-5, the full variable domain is EPEVTQTPSHQVTQMGQEVILRCVPISNHLYFYWYRQILGQKVEFLVSFYNNEISEKSEIFDDQFSVERPDGSNFTLKIRSTKLEDSAMYFCASSAGSGTGSRGQPQHFGDGTRLSIL.

CDR3 in amino acids: CASSYSTGTDQPQHF. The CDR3, as DNA: TGTGCCAGCAGTTACTCGACAGGGACGGATCAGCCCCAGCATTTT. This sequence joins TRBV6-5 and TRBJ1-5, with 7 nucleotides matching TRBD1. Germline V CDR1 and CDR2: MNHEY, SVGAGI. After removal of 0 bases from V and 5 bases from J, the junction contained 4 bases not matched to a gene. This CDR3 has 15 amino acids.

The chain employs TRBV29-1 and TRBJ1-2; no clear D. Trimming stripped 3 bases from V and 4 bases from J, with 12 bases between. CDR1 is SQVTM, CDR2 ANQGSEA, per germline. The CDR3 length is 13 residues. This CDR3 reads CSVDDGTGYGYTF. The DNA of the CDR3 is TGCAGCGTTGATGACGGAACGGGCTATGGCTACACCTTC.

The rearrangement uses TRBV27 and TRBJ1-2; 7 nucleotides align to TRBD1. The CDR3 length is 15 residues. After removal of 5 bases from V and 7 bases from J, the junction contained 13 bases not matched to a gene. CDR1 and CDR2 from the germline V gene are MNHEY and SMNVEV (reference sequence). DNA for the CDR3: TGTGCCAGCAGTCGATATCGACAGGGAACGGCTGGCTACACCTTC. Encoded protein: CASSRYRQGTAGYTF.

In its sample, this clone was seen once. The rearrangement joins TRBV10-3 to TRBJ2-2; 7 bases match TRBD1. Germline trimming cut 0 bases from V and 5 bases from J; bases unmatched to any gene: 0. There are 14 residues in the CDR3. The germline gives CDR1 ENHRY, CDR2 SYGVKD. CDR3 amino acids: CAISESTGTGELFF. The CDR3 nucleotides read TGTGCCATCAGTGAGTCGACAGGGACCGGGGAGCTGTTTTTT.

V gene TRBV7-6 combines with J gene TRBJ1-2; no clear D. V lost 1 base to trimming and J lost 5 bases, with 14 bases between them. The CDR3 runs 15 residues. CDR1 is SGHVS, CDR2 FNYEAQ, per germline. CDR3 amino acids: CASSLGSDELYGYTF. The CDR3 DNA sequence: TGTGCCAGCAGCTTAGGGTCGGACGAACTTTATGGCTACACCTTC.

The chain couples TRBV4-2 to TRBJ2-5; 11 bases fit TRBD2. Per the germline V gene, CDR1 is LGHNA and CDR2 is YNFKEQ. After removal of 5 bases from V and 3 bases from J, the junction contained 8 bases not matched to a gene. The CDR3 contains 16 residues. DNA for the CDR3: TGTGCCAGCAGCAATAATCTAGCGGGAGGAAAAGAGACCCAGTACTTC. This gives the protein CASSNNLAGGKETQYF.

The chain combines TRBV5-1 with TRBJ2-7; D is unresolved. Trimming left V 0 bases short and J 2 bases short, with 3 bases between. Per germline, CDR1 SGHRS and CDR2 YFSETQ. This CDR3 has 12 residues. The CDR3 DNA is TGCGCCAGCAGCTTGGATACCTACGAGCAGTACTTC. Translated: CASSLDTYEQYF. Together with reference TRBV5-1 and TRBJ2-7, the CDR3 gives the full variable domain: KAGVTQTPRYLIKTRGQQVTLSCSPISGHRSVSWYQQTPGQGLQFLFEYFSETQRNKGNFPGRFSGRQFSNSRSEMNVSTLELGDSALYLCASSLDTYEQYFGPGTRLTVT.

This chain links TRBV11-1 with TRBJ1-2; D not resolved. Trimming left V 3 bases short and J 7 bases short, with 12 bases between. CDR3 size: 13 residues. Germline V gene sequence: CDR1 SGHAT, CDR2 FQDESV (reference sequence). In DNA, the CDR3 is TGTGCCAGCAGCTTCCCCGGGAACCCTGGCTACACCTTC. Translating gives CASSFPGNPGYTF.

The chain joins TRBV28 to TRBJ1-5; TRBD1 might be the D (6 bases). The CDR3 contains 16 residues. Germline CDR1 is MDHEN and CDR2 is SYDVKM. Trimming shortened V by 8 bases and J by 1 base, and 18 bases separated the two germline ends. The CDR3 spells CASAPIGGGSNQPQHF. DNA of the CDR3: TGTGCCAGCGCCCCCATAGGGGGTGGGAGCAATCAGCCCCAGCATTTT.

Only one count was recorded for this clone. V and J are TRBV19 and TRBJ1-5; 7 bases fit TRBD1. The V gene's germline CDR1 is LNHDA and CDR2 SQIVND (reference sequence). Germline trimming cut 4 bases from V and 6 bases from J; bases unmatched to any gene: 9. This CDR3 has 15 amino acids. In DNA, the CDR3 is TGTGCCAGTAGTACCACCGGGACAGTCGTTCAGCCCCAGCATTTT. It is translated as CASSTTGTVVQPQHF. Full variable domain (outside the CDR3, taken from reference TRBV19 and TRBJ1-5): DGGITQSPKYLFRKEGQNVTLSCEQNLNHDAMYWYRQDPGQGLRLIYYSQIVNDFQKGDIAEGYSVSREKKESFPLTVTSAQKNPTAFYLCASSTTGTVVQPQHFGDGTRLSIL.

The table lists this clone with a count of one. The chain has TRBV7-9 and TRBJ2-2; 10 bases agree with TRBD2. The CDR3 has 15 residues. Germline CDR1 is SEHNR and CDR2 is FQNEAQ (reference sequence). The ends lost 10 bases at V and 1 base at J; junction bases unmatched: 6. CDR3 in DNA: TGTGCCACACCGGGACTAGCGAAGAACACCGGGGAGCTGTTTTTT. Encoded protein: CATPGLAKNTGELFF.

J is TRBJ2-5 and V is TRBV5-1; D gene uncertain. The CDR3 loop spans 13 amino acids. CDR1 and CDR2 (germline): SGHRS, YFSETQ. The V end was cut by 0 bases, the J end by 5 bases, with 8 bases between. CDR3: CASSLEGQETQYF. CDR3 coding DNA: TGCGCCAGCAGCTTGGAGGGTCAGGAGACCCAGTACTTC.

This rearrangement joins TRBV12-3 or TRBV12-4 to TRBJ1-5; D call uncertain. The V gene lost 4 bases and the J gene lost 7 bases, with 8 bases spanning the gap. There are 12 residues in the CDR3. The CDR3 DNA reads TGTGCCAGCAGTTCCTCCGGGCAGCCCCAGCATTTT. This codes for CASSSSGQPQHF.